The clone carrying this TCR beta chain was counted a single time. The junction had 11 bases not matched to a gene; V was cut back by 6 bases and J by 3 bases. Germline V gene data show CDR1 as MDHEN and CDR2 as SYDVKM. This CDR3 is 15 amino acids long. The data originate from a study of cytomegalovirus exposure and HLA in healthy donors. PCR primers comprised 60 Vbeta and 13 Jbeta primers. Repertoires were generated with immunoSEQ multiplex PCR, while TCRdb's copy carries only in-frame clones and drops some. The sample consists of about 120,000 clones, about four fifths of them appearing once. Healthy bone marrow donors supplied every sample.

The clonotype originates from a human donor in good health. The specimen was PBMCs. The V gene is TRBV28, the J gene TRBJ2-7, with 7 bases lining up with TRBD1. The CDR3 nucleotides read TGTGCCAGCAGCCTGCCGGGACAGCCTTTCTACGAGCAGTACTTC. Protein product: CASSLPGQPFYEQYF.